This is a list of T cell receptor beta chains from one sample in a study of blood T cell repertoires in COVID-19. Assay used: immunoSEQ multiplex PCR; TCRdb lists only in-frame clones, some missing. This sample has some 150,000 clones, with 85% to 90% found just once. Sequences were obtained from peripheral blood. These receptors were taken from a woman aged 40 to 55 with acute or convalescent COVID-19. The CDR3 runs from the conserved cysteine through the conserved F or W. A D gene is named only where the DNA matches it firmly. The size of a clone is reported for some rows only, either as once, few or many, or as a class for expanded clones.

clone size	V gene	J gene	D gene	CDR3 protein	CDR3 DNA
.	TRBV18	TRBJ1-1	.	CASSRTQGGNLNTEAFF	TGTGCCAGCTCACGGACCCAGGGAGGAAACTTGAACACTGAAGCTTTCTTT
.	TRBV5-4	TRBJ2-3	TRBD2	CASSLELAADTQYF	TGTGCCAGCAGCTTGGAACTAGCGGCAGATACGCAGTATTTT
.	TRBV5-1	TRBJ2-7	TRBD1	CASSLAGTGFYEQYF	TGCGCCAGCAGCTTGGCCGGGACAGGGTTCTACGAGCAGTACTTC
.	TRBV18	TRBJ1-1	.	CASSPIYEYVNTEAFF	TGTGCCAGCTCACCAATTTACGAGTACGTGAACACTGAAGCTTTCTTT
.	TRBV15	TRBJ2-2	.	CATSRAARDKPGELFF	TGTGCCACCAGCAGAGCCGCCCGGGACAAACCCGGGGAGCTGTTTTTT
.	TRBV30	TRBJ2-4	.	CAWSSGAKNIQYF	TGTGCCTGGAGTTCAGGGGCCAAAAACATTCAGTACTTC
.	TRBV7-8	TRBJ2-1	.	CASSPPKRRRNEQFF	TGTGCCAGCAGCCCCCCGAAGCGGAGGAGGAATGAGCAGTTCTTC
few	TRBV3-1/TRBV3-2	TRBJ2-7	.	CASSRSYEQYF	TGTGCCAGCAGTCGGTCCTACGAGCAGTACTTC
.	TRBV28	TRBJ2-1	TRBD1	CASSFQDRGLSYNEQFF	TGTGCCAGCAGTTTTCAGGACAGGGGGCTATCCTACAATGAGCAGTTCTTC
.	TRBV15	TRBJ1-3	.	CATSIGAGNTIYF	TGTGCCACCAGCATAGGGGCTGGAAACACCATATATTTT
.	TRBV7-9	TRBJ2-3	.	CASSFGGDTQYF	TGTGCCAGCAGCTTCGGGGGAGATACGCAGTATTTT
few	TRBV6-5	TRBJ1-5	.	CASGGVDDNQPQHF	TGTGCCAGCGGCGGGGTGGACGACAATCAGCCCCAGCATTTT
once	TRBV28	TRBJ2-2	.	CASSLGQILNTGELFF	TGTGCCAGCAGCTTAGGACAGATATTGAACACCGGGGAGCTGTTTTTT
.	TRBV7-3	TRBJ2-7	.	CASSSKTGPYEQYF	TGTGCCAGCAGCTCAAAGACAGGACCCTACGAGCAGTACTTC
once	TRBV27	TRBJ1-2	TRBD1	CASSLSDRDGYTF	TGTGCCAGCAGTTTATCCGACAGGGATGGCTACACCTTC
.	TRBV18	TRBJ1-1	.	CASSPPGNLNTEAFF	TGTGCCAGCTCACCTCCAGGAAACTTGAACACTGAAGCTTTCTTT
.	TRBV6-5	TRBJ2-5	.	CASSATSGVQETQYF	TGTGCCAGCAGCGCGACTAGTGGGGTACAAGAGACCCAGTACTTC
.	TRBV25-1	TRBJ1-6	TRBD1	CASGLRDRDNSPLHF	TGTGCCAGCGGCCTAAGGGACAGGGATAATTCACCCCTCCACTTT
.	TRBV5-1	TRBJ2-7	TRBD1	CASSLEGQGEEQYF	TGCGCCAGCAGCTTGGAGGGACAGGGTGAGGAGCAGTACTTC
.	TRBV6-5	TRBJ2-2	TRBD1	CASSTRDRGAGELFF	TGTGCCAGCAGTACCCGCGACAGGGGGGCCGGGGAGCTGTTTTTT
.	TRBV18	TRBJ2-5	.	CASSPKEGEGPETQYF	TGTGCCAGCTCACCCAAAGAGGGGGAGGGCCCAGAGACCCAGTACTTC
.	TRBV28	TRBJ1-5	.	CASSPQVLENQPQHF	TGTGCCAGCAGTCCACAGGTTCTGGAGAATCAGCCCCAGCATTTT
.	TRBV29-1	TRBJ1-1	TRBD1	CSVRTGARTEAFF	TGCAGCGTTAGGACAGGGGCGAGGACTGAAGCTTTCTTT
once	TRBV18	TRBJ2-1	.	CASSRLRDGNEQFF	TGTGCCAGCTCACGCCTTAGAGATGGTAATGAGCAGTTCTTC
.	TRBV28	TRBJ2-5	.	CASSFWTTSGGGETQYF	TGTGCCAGCAGTTTTTGGACAACGAGTGGTGGAGGGGAGACCCAGTACTTC
.	TRBV6-4	TRBJ2-3	TRBD2	CASSSGGSHTDTQYF	TGTGCCAGCAGTTCGGGCGGGAGCCACACAGATACGCAGTATTTT
.	TRBV29-1	TRBJ2-1	.	CSVEASSYNEQFF	TGCAGCGTGGAAGCTTCCTCCTACAATGAGCAGTTCTTC
.	TRBV28	TRBJ1-5	.	CASRVPNQPQHF	TGTGCCAGCCGGGTACCGAATCAGCCCCAGCATTTT
.	TRBV25-1	TRBJ2-7	TRBD1	CASSSTGGPVWEQYF	TGTGCCAGCAGTTCCACAGGGGGCCCGGTCTGGGAGCAGTACTTC
.	TRBV5-1	TRBJ1-1	.	CASSLDFGGNTEAFF	TGCGCCAGCAGCTTGGACTTTGGCGGGAACACTGAAGCTTTCTTT
few	TRBV5-1	TRBJ1-1	.	CASSFDVIGEAFF	TGCGCCAGCAGCTTTGACGTGATCGGGGAAGCTTTCTTT
.	TRBV4-2	TRBJ2-7	TRBD2	CASSRPAGGLWEQYF	TGTGCCAGCAGCCGTCCAGCGGGAGGGTTGTGGGAGCAGTACTTC
.	TRBV3-1/TRBV3-2	TRBJ2-7	TRBD2	CASRTGTSGTYEQYF	TGTGCCAGCCGAACAGGGACTAGCGGAACCTACGAGCAGTACTTC
.	TRBV27	TRBJ1-2	.	CASSFGQPSFYGYTF	TGTGCCAGCAGTTTTGGACAGCCCTCTTTCTATGGCTACACCTTC
.	TRBV5-1	TRBJ2-3	.	CASSLGRARGTDTQYF	TGCGCCAGCAGCTTGGGCAGGGCCCGGGGCACAGATACGCAGTATTTT
.	TRBV18	TRBJ1-6	.	CASRQGITYNSPLHF	TGTGCCAGTCGTCAGGGGATAACATATAATTCACCCCTCCACTTT